These 22 T cell receptor beta chains came from one sample sequenced in a study of T cell repertoires in cytomegalovirus infection. TCRdb recomputed calls from the reads with MiXCR, one row per CDR3 protein. The sample lists 200,000 or so distinct CDR3 sequences, approximately 20% occurring once. The sequenced sample was PBMCs. These TCRs come from a human donor in good health (CMV status not recorded). Some clones in this sample may be carry-over from other donors' samples.

The count of this clonotype is one. The V gene is TRBV29-1, the J gene TRBJ1-2; D is ambiguous. CDR1 SQVTM and CDR2 ANQGSEA come from the germline V gene. The CDR3 loop spans 12 amino acids. Trimming cost V 1 base and J 8 bases, with 11 bases left between them. CDR3 in amino acids: CSVEGTVEGYTF. The CDR3 coding sequence is TGCAGCGTTGAAGGCACAGTGGAGGGCTACACCTTC. Variable domain in full (rest from reference TRBV29-1 and TRBJ1-2): SAVISQKPSRDICQRGTSLTIQCQVDSQVTMMFWYRQQPGQSLTLIATANQGSEATYESGFVIDKFPISRPNLTFSTLTVSNMSPEDSSIYLCSVEGTVEGYTFGSGTRLTVV.

This clonotype occurred once. V gene TRBV6-2 or TRBV6-3 combines with J gene TRBJ2-5; D is undetermined. CDR3 length equals 13 residues. From germline, CDR1 is MNHEY and CDR2 SVGEGT. The V and J ends lost 5 bases and 5 bases respectively, with 12 bases between them. The CDR3 here is CASSRPPTETQYF. The CDR3 DNA reads TGTGCCAGCAGTCGGCCCCCAACGGAGACCCAGTACTTC.

This clonotype was detected only a few times. The rearrangement uses TRBV4-1 and TRBJ1-5; a weak D match, TRBD1 (5 bases). CDR1 MGHRA and CDR2 YSYEKL come from the germline V gene. The CDR3 has 15 amino acids. V shed 0 bases and J shed 5 bases, with 11 bases lying between them. CDR3 region: CASSQDVTGHQPQHF. CDR3 DNA sequence: TGCGCCAGCAGCCAAGATGTTACAGGACATCAGCCCCAGCATTTT.

This clonotype has just a few counts. The chain joins TRBV6-2 or TRBV6-3 to TRBJ1-2; D gene ambiguous. Germline V gene sequence: CDR1 MNHEY, CDR2 SVGEGT. CDR3 length equals 13 residues. Trimming removed 2 bases from V and 5 bases from J, with 9 bases in between. The CDR3 reads CASSYAAGYGYTF. The CDR3 nucleotides read TGTGCCAGCAGTTACGCGGCAGGATATGGCTACACCTTC.

This clonotype has more than one count but fewer than ten. The chain joins TRBV6-5 to TRBJ2-5; 8 positions agree with TRBD2. With V trimmed by 2 bases and J by 4 bases, 6 bases remained unmatched. Germline V gene data show CDR1 as MNHEY and CDR2 as SVGAGI. This CDR3 has 15 residues. In nucleotides, the CDR3 is TGTGCCAGCAGTTACAGGAGCGGGAGTGCAGAGACCCAGTACTTC. This translates into CASSYRSGSAETQYF.

This clonotype was recorded many times. The V and J genes are TRBV7-2 and TRBJ2-1; TRBD2 aligns across 15 bases. This CDR3 is 16 amino acids long. Trimming cost V 6 bases and J 2 bases; bases outside gene matches: 2. Germline V gene lookup returns CDR1 SGHTA and CDR2 FQGNSA. The CDR3 DNA reads TGTGCCAGCAGGCGGACTAGCGGGAGGGCCTACAATGAGCAGTTCTTC. Protein: CASRRTSGRAYNEQFF.

This clonotype occurred many times. The genes are TRBV20-1 and TRBJ2-7; D might be TRBD1 (6 bases). Trimming shortened V by 3 bases and J by 0 bases, and 24 bases separated the two germline ends. This CDR3 comprises 18 residues. The germline CDR1 and CDR2 sequences are DFQATT and SNEGSKA (reference sequence). This CDR3 is CSASGRDQRGWSSYEQYF. The CDR3 DNA is TGCAGTGCTAGTGGTAGAGATCAGAGGGGGTGGAGCTCCTACGAGCAGTACTTC.

This clonotype showed up many times. V gene TRBV6-5 combines with J gene TRBJ2-5; D not resolved. The CDR3 spans 15 residues. Germline CDR1 and CDR2: MNHEY and SVGAGI. Trimming took off 2 bases at V and 5 bases at J, with 15 bases between the two ends. The chain's CDR3 is CASSYGVASRETQYF. The CDR3 DNA reads TGTGCCAGCAGTTACGGAGTCGCGAGTCGGGAGACCCAGTACTTC.

The sample holds a few counts of this clonotype. One end of the junction varies from germline; a read error may be responsible. The V call is TRBV9, the J call TRBJ1-1; D gene uncertain. The CDR3 is 14 residues long. Per the germline V gene, CDR1 is SGDLS and CDR2 is YYNGEE. CDR3 in DNA: TGTGCCAGCAGCACGGATGAGGTGAAGACTGAAGCTTTCTTT. It yields the protein CASSTDEVKTEAFF.

Of note for this clonotype: Compared with germline, one end of the junction differs, possibly owing to a read error. This rearrangement joins TRBV6-6 to TRBJ1-4; no clear D gene. Germline V gene lookup returns CDR1 MNHNY and CDR2 SVGAGI (reference sequence). This CDR3 comprises 15 residues. CDR3 DNA sequence: TGTGCCAGCAGTGACTCCGGCGGTACTAATGAAAAACTGTTTTTT. Residues: CASSDSGGTNEKLFF.

This clonotype came up a few times. This chain uses TRBV2 with TRBJ1-2; a possible D gene is TRBD1 (5 bases). The V gene's germline CDR1 is SNHLY and CDR2 FYNNEI. V lost 3 bases to trimming and J lost 4 bases, with 9 bases between them. The CDR3 extends over 13 amino acids. The CDR3 loop reads CASSDGDPYGYTF. CDR3 sequence (DNA): TGTGCCAGCAGTGATGGGGACCCCTATGGCTACACCTTC.

This clonotype appeared a few times. The chain links TRBV20-1 to TRBJ2-6, with no clear D. V was clipped by 6 bases and J by 0 bases, with 9 bases between them. From germline, CDR1 is DFQATT and CDR2 SNEGSKA (reference sequence). The CDR3 has 14 residues. In nucleotides, the CDR3 is TGCAGTGCAGCTCACCCCTCTGGGGCCAACGTCCTGACTTTC. Protein sequence: CSAAHPSGANVLTF.

This clonotype occurred a few times. The chain carries TRBV7-9 and TRBJ1-1; 7 positions match TRBD1. V dropped 3 bases and J dropped 11; count of bases not matched to a gene: 9. This CDR3 has 13 amino acids. Germline V gives CDR1 SEHNR, CDR2 FQNEAQ (reference sequence). The chain's CDR3 is CASSLGDSREAFF. The CDR3 bases are TGTGCCAGCAGCTTGGGGGACAGTCGGGAGGCTTTCTTT.

This clonotype has more than one count but fewer than ten. The V gene is TRBV5-6, the J gene TRBJ1-1; D is ambiguous. This CDR3 contains 16 residues. The germline gives CDR1 SGHDT, CDR2 YYEEEE. V was cut by 6 bases and J by 5 bases, with 23 bases left in between. CDR3 amino acids: CASTPRGFTGTTEAFF. In DNA, the CDR3 is TGTGCCAGCACCCCTCGCGGGTTTACTGGAACAACTGAAGCTTTCTTT.

As concerns this clonotype: This may arise from a read error, as a much more abundant clone is one base away. The chain uses TRBV12-3 or TRBV12-4 and TRBJ2-2, with 8 bases that match TRBD1. The CDR3 spans 16 residues. CDR3 in DNA: TGTGCCAGCAGTCTGGACAGGGCACCGAACACCGGGGTGCTGTTTTTT. It is translated as CASSLDRAPNTGVLFF.

A note on this clonotype: Being one base from a much bigger clone, this may be a read error. V gene TRBV25-1 combines with J gene TRBJ2-2, with a tentative D call TRBD2 (6 bases). Germline CDR1 is MGHDK and CDR2 is SYGVNS. The CDR3 length is 13 residues. The V and J ends lost 6 bases and 6 bases respectively, with 11 bases between them. The CDR3 loop reads CASREGAPGELFF. The DNA of the CDR3 is TGTGCCAGCAGGGAGGGAGCGCCCGGGGAGCTGTTTTTT.

The chain employs TRBV10-1 and TRBJ1-5; 7 bases map to TRBD1. The germline V gene has CDR1 WNHNN and CDR2 SYGVQD (reference sequence). CDR3 length: 13 amino acids. Germline trimming cut 5 bases from V and 5 bases from J; bases unmatched to any gene: 3. The CDR3 DNA reads TGCGCCAGCAGTACAGGGGTTGATCAGCCCCAGCATTTT. Translated, it gives CASSTGVDQPQHF.

Comments on this clonotype: A read error may explain this, as a much larger clone is one base away. The genes are TRBV6-2 or TRBV6-3 and TRBJ1-1; 8 bases agree with TRBD1. Germline CDR1 is MNHEY and CDR2 is SVGEGT. The CDR3 extends over 15 amino acids. CDR3 nucleotides: TGTGCCAGCAGTTACCGACAGGGGATGAACACTGAATCTTTCTTT. The encoded protein is CASSYRQGMNTESFF.

The chain links TRBV19 to TRBJ2-4; D possibly corresponds to TRBD2 (6 bases). The CDR3 spans 12 residues. CDR1 and CDR2 from the germline V gene are LNHDA and SQIVND (reference sequence). The V end was cut by 5 bases, the J end by 8 bases, with 10 bases between. CDR3 sequence reads: CASSPRGYIQYF. The CDR3 DNA follows: TGTGCCAGTAGTCCGCGGGGATACATTCAGTACTTC. The whole variable domain, remainder taken from reference TRBV19 and TRBJ2-4, is DGGITQSPKYLFRKEGQNVTLSCEQNLNHDAMYWYRQDPGQGLRLIYYSQIVNDFQKGDIAEGYSVSREKKESFPLTVTSAQKNPTAFYLCASSPRGYIQYFGAGTRLSVL.

There are a few counts of this clonotype. The chain combines TRBV20-1 with TRBJ1-6, with D unclear. V shed 1 base and J shed 9 bases, with 7 bases lying between them. CDR3 length: 12 amino acids. Germline-derived CDR1 and CDR2 are DFQATT and SNEGSKA (reference sequence). The chain's CDR3 is CSARGESSPLHF. The CDR3 nucleotides are TGCAGTGCTAGAGGGGAGAGTTCACCCCTCCACTTT.

This clonotype was recorded many times. This sequence joins TRBV7-6 and TRBJ2-7; tentative D call: TRBD2 (5 bases). CDR3 length: 13 amino acids. The germline CDR1 and CDR2 sequences are SGHVS and FNYEAQ. Trimming took 5 bases from V and 3 from J, leaving 11 bases between them. As DNA, the CDR3 is TGTGCCAGCAGCCCAGGACTGGGCTACGAGCAGTACTTC. Translated, it gives CASSPGLGYEQYF.

The chain uses TRBV12-3 or TRBV12-4 and TRBJ2-7; D gene uncertain. The CDR3 has 13 residues. Trimming shortened V by 5 bases and J by 3 bases, and 11 bases separated the two germline ends. The CDR3, as DNA: TGTGCCAGCAGTCCCCGGGCCCTCTACGAGCAGTACTTC. This gives the protein CASSPRALYEQYF.